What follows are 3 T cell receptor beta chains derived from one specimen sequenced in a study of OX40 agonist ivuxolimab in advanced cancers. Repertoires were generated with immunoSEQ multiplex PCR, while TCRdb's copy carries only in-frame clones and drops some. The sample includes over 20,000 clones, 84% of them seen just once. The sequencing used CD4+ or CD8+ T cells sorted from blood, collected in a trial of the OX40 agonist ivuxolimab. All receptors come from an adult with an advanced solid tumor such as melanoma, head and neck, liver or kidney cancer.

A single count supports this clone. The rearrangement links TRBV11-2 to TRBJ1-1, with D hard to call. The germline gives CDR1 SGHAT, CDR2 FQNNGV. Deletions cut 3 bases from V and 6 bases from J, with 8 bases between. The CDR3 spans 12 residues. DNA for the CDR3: TGTGCCAGCAGCTTCCCCGGGGCTGAAGCTTTCTTT. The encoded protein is CASSFPGAEAFF.

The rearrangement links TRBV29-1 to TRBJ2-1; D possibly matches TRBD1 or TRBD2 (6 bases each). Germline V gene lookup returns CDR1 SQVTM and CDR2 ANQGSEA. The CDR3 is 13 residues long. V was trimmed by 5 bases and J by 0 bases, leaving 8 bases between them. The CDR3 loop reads CSVKGGSYNEQFF. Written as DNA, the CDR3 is TGCAGCGTTAAGGGGGGCTCCTACAATGAGCAGTTCTTC.

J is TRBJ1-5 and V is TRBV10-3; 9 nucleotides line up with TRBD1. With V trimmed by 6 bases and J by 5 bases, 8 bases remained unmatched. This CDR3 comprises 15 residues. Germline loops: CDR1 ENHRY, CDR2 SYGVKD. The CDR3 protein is CAISHSGQGDQPQHF. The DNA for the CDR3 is TGTGCCATCAGCCATTCGGGACAGGGCGATCAGCCCCAGCATTTT.